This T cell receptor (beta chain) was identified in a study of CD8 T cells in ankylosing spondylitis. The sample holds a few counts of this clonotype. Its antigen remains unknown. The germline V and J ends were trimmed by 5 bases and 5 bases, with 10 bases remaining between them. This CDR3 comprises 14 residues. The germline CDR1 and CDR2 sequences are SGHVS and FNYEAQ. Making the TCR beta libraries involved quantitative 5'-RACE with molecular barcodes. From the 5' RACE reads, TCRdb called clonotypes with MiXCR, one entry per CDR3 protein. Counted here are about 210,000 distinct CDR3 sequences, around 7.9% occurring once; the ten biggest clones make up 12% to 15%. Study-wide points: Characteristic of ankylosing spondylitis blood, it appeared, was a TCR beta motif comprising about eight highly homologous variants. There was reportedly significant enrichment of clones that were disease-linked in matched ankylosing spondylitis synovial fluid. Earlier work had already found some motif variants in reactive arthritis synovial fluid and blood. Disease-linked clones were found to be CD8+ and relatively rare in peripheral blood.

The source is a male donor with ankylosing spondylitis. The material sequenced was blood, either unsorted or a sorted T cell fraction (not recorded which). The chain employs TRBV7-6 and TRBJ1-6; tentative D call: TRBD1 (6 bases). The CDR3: CASSLDSNNSPLHF. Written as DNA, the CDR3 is TGTGCCAGCAGCCTGGACAGTAATAATTCACCCCTCCACTTT.